Following are 32 T cell receptor beta chains from one sample sequenced in a study of immune heterogeneity within non-small cell lung tumors. For the TCR beta CDR3, multiplex PCR with 32 V and 13 J primers performed the amplification. TCRdb re-called the multiplex PCR reads through MiXCR, storing one row per CDR3 protein. The sample includes some 30,000 distinct CDR3 sequences, 28% of them seen just once. Template input was genomic DNA from bulk tumor (roughly 630 ng per sample). Surgical sampling yielded several biopsies per primary tumor (spaced far apart). The cohort was untreated, with newly diagnosed non-small cell lung cancer undergoing curative surgery. The sequencing input was lung tumor tissue. The receptors derive from a man aged 35-49 years with non-small cell lung cancer.

This clonotype occurred a few times. The rearrangement links TRBV18 to TRBJ1-2, with D hard to call. Trimming left V 1 base short and J 8 bases short, with 14 bases between. The CDR3 is 14 residues long. CDR1 and CDR2 from the germline V gene are KGHSH and LQKENI. The CDR3 region has the DNA TGTGCCAGCTCACCACGGCCCCAAGGAGGAGGCTACACCTTC. Protein sequence: CASSPRPQGGGYTF. The full variable domain, in which reference TRBV18 and TRBJ1-2 provide the parts outside the CDR3, is NAGVMQNPRHLVRRRGQEARLRCSPMKGHSHVYWYRQLPEEGLKFMVYLQKENIIDESGMPKERFSAEFPKEGPSILRIQQVVRGDSAAYFCASSPRPQGGGYTFGSGTRLTVV.

This clonotype was observed a few times. The chain is built from TRBV19 and TRBJ2-1; either TRBD1 or TRBD2 may fit D (5 bases each). The germline V gene encodes CDR1 LNHDA and CDR2 SQIVND (reference sequence). CDR3 length: 18 amino acids. V was clipped by 1 base and J by 6 bases, with 22 bases between them. The CDR3: CASSIVEGSRWGFNEQFF. CDR3 in DNA: TGTGCCAGTAGTATAGTTGAGGGGTCGCGGTGGGGGTTCAATGAGCAGTTCTTC. Drawing the rest from reference TRBV19 and TRBJ2-1, the complete variable domain is DGGITQSPKYLFRKEGQNVTLSCEQNLNHDAMYWYRQDPGQGLRLIYYSQIVNDFQKGDIAEGYSVSREKKESFPLTVTSAQKNPTAFYLCASSIVEGSRWGFNEQFFGPGTRLTVL.

This clonotype has just a few counts. This chain links TRBV18 with TRBJ2-2; 8 bases are a match to TRBD1. J gave up 1 base and V 6 bases, and 4 bases lay outside the gene matches. This CDR3 comprises 15 residues. Germline CDR1 KGHSH, CDR2 LQKENI. This CDR3 reads CASSSGTGNTGELFF. Here the CDR3 DNA reads TGTGCCAGCTCTTCGGGGACAGGGAACACCGGGGAGCTGTTTTTT.

The chain links TRBV4-2 to TRBJ2-2; D may be TRBD1 or TRBD2 (5 bases each). The CDR3 spans 17 residues. V was pared by 0 bases and J by 5 bases, with 16 bases between. The V gene's germline CDR1 is LGHNA and CDR2 YNFKEQ. The CDR3 DNA follows: TGTGCCAGCAGCCAAGATGGGGGAGCAGGAGGAACCGGGGAGCTGTTTTTT. This codes for CASSQDGGAGGTGELFF.

This clonotype has ten or more counts. The chain joins TRBV28 to TRBJ2-7; D possibly corresponds to TRBD1 (6 bases). Germline values: CDR1 MDHEN, CDR2 SYDVKM. Trimming left V 3 bases short and J 4 bases short, with 16 bases between. The CDR3 is 15 residues long. In DNA, the CDR3 is TGTGCCAGCAGTTTTACGTCCAGGGGAAGATACGAGCAGTACTTC. Protein sequence: CASSFTSRGRYEQYF.

This clonotype has just a few counts. The chain carries TRBV12-3 or TRBV12-4 and TRBJ2-5; no reliable D call. Trimming stripped 3 bases from V and 5 bases from J, with 13 bases between. The CDR3 has 14 residues. The CDR3 loop reads CASSLGLGGETQYF. DNA for the CDR3: TGTGCCAGCAGTTTGGGGTTAGGTGGGGAGACCCAGTACTTC.

At least ten counts were recorded for this clonotype. The rearrangement joins TRBV27 to TRBJ2-6; D is uncertain. The V end was cut by 6 bases, the J end by 2 bases, with 11 bases between. Germline V CDR1 and CDR2: MNHEY, SMNVEV (reference sequence). This CDR3 has 15 amino acids. Here the CDR3 DNA reads TGTGCCAGCAGGCCCGGTTCTACTGGGGCCAACGTCCTGACTTTC. Protein: CASRPGSTGANVLTF.

This clonotype came up many times. One end of the junction varies from germline; a read error may be responsible. This rearrangement joins TRBV5-1 to TRBJ2-7; no clear D. The CDR3 covers 13 residues. Per germline, CDR1 SGHRS and CDR2 YFSETQ. Here the CDR3 DNA reads TGCGCCAGCAGCTTGAACCCCACGGGTAATCCGATCTTC. Protein sequence: CASSLNPTGNPIF. Full variable domain (rest looked up from reference TRBV5-1 and TRBJ2-7): KAGVTQTPRYLIKTRGQQVTLSCSPISGHRSVSWYQQTPGQGLQFLFEYFSETQRNKGNFPGRFSGRQFSNSRSEMNVSTLELGDSALYLCASSLNPTGNPIFGPGTRLTVT.

The chain uses TRBV3-1 and TRBJ1-5, with D possibly being TRBD1 (6 bases). The V end lost 3 bases, the J end lost 6 bases, and 12 bases lay between the germline ends. The CDR3 runs 14 residues. Germline CDR1 LGHDT, CDR2 YNNKEL (reference sequence). In DNA form, the CDR3 reads TGTGCCAGCAGCCAGGGGGCGCAGGGTCAGCCCCAGCATTTT. Protein product: CASSQGAQGQPQHF.

In its sample, this clonotype was seen many times. The chain carries TRBV7-9 and TRBJ1-2, with a weak D call TRBD1 (6 bases). This CDR3 is 15 amino acids long. Germline values: CDR1 SEHNR, CDR2 FQNEAQ (reference sequence). Trimming took 0 bases from V and 4 from J, leaving 12 bases between them. CDR3 sequence: CASSLAGTRIYGYTF. The CDR3 coding sequence is TGTGCCAGCAGCTTAGCCGGGACAAGGATCTATGGCTACACCTTC.

This clonotype was seen more than once but under ten times. This chain joins TRBV20-1 and TRBJ2-2, with D hard to call. This CDR3 contains 13 residues. Trimming removed 0 bases from V and 5 bases from J, with 7 bases in between. Germline V lookup: CDR1 DFQATT, CDR2 SNEGSKA (reference sequence). For the CDR3, the DNA is TGCAGTGCTAGAGATCTCGGGACCGGGGAGCTGTTTTTT. It translates to CSARDLGTGELFF.

V usage is TRBV9 and J usage is TRBJ2-2; D is ambiguous. CDR1 and CDR2 (germline): SGDLS, YYNGEE. This CDR3 has 16 residues. V lost 4 bases and J 0 bases, leaving 13 bases between the germline ends. This CDR3 reads CASSLRTEANTGELFF. In DNA, the CDR3 is TGTGCCAGCAGCCTTCGGACGGAAGCGAACACCGGGGAGCTGTTTTTT.

With regard to this clonotype: A clone one base away is much larger, so this may be a read error. The CDR3: CARWTWDYEQYF. DNA of the CDR3: TGCGCCAGATGGACATGGGACTACGAGCAGTACTTC. The genes are TRBV10-1 and TRBJ2-7, with D perhaps matching TRBD1 (5 bases). The CDR3 is made up of 12 amino acids. Germline V gene lookup returns CDR1 WNHNN and CDR2 SYGVQD (reference sequence). V was clipped by 9 bases and J by 3 bases, with 12 bases between them.

This clonotype was detected many times. The V gene is TRBV12-5, the J gene TRBJ2-7; 10 positions agree with TRBD1. CDR1 LGHNT and CDR2 FRNRAP come from the germline V gene. This CDR3 comprises 14 residues. Trimming at V came to 5 bases and at J to 7 bases, leaving 8 bases not matched to a gene. The CDR3 sequence: CASGPRQGAREQYF. DNA of the CDR3: TGTGCTAGTGGTCCTCGACAGGGGGCAAGAGAGCAGTACTTC.

The table lists this clonotype with many counts. The CDR3 bases are TGTGCCAGCACCTTCCTCGGGGGTAAGCAGTTCTTC. Its protein product is CASTFLGGKQFF. The chain combines TRBV7-8 with TRBJ2-1, with D perhaps matching TRBD2 (6 bases). Trimming shortened V by 7 bases and J by 11 bases, and 15 bases separated the two germline ends. The germline gives CDR1 SGHVS, CDR2 FQNEAQ. The CDR3 totals 12 residues.

Comment on this clonotype: Since a much larger clone is just one base distant, this may be a read error. J is TRBJ2-3 and V is TRBV19; D unresolved. Germline loops: CDR1 LNHDA, CDR2 SQIVND (reference sequence). This CDR3 spans 16 amino acids. The CDR3 sequence: CVSSRQPPYDTDTQYF. The CDR3 DNA follows: TGTGTCAGTAGTAGGCAGCCTCCTTATGACACAGATACGCAGTATTTT. The full variable domain, with the rest looked up from reference TRBV19 and TRBJ2-3, is DGGITQSPKYLFRKEGQNVTLSCEQNLNHDAMYWYRQDPGQGLRLIYYSQIVNDFQKGDIAEGYSVSREKKESFPLTVTSAQKNPTAFYLCVSSRQPPYDTDTQYFGPGTRLTVL.

This clonotype occurred once. Just one base apart from a much larger clone, this may be a read error. This chain links TRBV20-1 with TRBJ2-7; possible D gene TRBD2, 6 bases. V was cut by 8 bases and J by 0 bases, with 17 bases left in between. Germline CDR1 is DFQATT and CDR2 is SNEGSKA (reference sequence). This CDR3 contains 14 residues. The CDR3 sequence: CSSWDFGGSYEQYF. The CDR3 DNA follows: TGCAGTTCCTGGGACTTCGGAGGCTCCTACGAGCAGTACTTC.

The chain recombines TRBV12-3 or TRBV12-4 with TRBJ1-1; TRBD1 aligns across 7 bases. There are 13 residues in the CDR3. J lost 1 base, V lost 5 bases, and 1 base had no gene match. As DNA, the CDR3 is TGTGCCAGCAGTAGACAGGGGAACACTGAAGCTTTCTTT. It is translated as CASSRQGNTEAFF.

V gene TRBV6-1 combines with J gene TRBJ1-1; D gene ambiguous. CDR3 length: 12 amino acids. Germline CDR1 and CDR2: MNHNS and SASEGT. V lost 10 bases and J 1 base, leaving 10 bases between the germline ends. Written as DNA, the CDR3 is TGTGCCACTTCTCATAGGAACACTGAAGCTTTCTTT. This translates into CATSHRNTEAFF.

The table lists this clonotype with a count of one. A read error may explain this, as a much larger clone is one base away. This chain links TRBV5-1 with TRBJ2-1; the D is unclear. The CDR3 totals 15 residues. The ends were cut back, 6 bases at V and 2 bases at J, with 15 bases in the middle. Germline lookup yields CDR1 SGHRS and CDR2 YFSETQ. The DNA for the CDR3 is TGCGCCAGCACCTTAGGTGGGCATACCTACAATGAGCAGTTCTTC. It translates to CASTLGGHTYNEQFF.

The chain has TRBV11-2 and TRBJ2-1, with 7 positions matching TRBD2. V gave up 5 bases and J gave up 8 bases; unmatched junction bases: 12. CDR3 size: 15 residues. Germline-derived CDR1 and CDR2 are SGHAT and FQNNGV. The CDR3 region has the DNA TGTGCCAGCAGCCAAACAGGACTAGGGGACGATGAGCAGTTCTTC. Protein: CASSQTGLGDDEQFF.

Comments on this clonotype: Since a much larger clone is just one base distant, this may be a read error. J is TRBJ2-1 and V is TRBV19; 7 bases line up with TRBD1. Germline CDR1 LNHDA, CDR2 SQIVND (reference sequence). The CDR3 loop spans 15 amino acids. The J segment lost 0 bases and the V segment lost 5 bases, leaving 4 bases of the junction unmatched. Written as DNA, the CDR3 is TGTGCCAGTAGTCGGACAGGTAACTCCTACAATGAGCAGTTCTTC. Translation gives CASSRTGNSYNEQFF.

Notes on this clonotype: A read error is possible here, since a much larger clone lies one base away. The chain uses TRBV12-3 or TRBV12-4 and TRBJ2-7; TRBD1 might be the D (6 bases). V lost 3 bases to trimming and J lost 3 bases, with 12 bases between them. This CDR3 comprises 14 residues. This CDR3 reads CASSFSGTSYEQYF. CDR3 nucleotides: TGTGCCAGCAGTTTTTCCGGGACAAGCTACGAGCAGTACTTC.

This clonotype was found a few times. A read error is possible here, since a much larger clone lies one base away. This chain links TRBV12-3 or TRBV12-4 with TRBJ1-1; perhaps TRBD1 as D (5 bases). This CDR3 comprises 15 residues. CDR3 protein: CGSSSLGTANTEAFF. CDR3 DNA sequence: TGTGGCAGCAGTTCTCTCGGGACGGCGAACACTGAAGCTTTCTTT.

V is TRBV27 and J is TRBJ1-2, with a weak D call TRBD1 (6 bases). The CDR3 length is 15 residues. The V end was cut by 10 bases, the J end by 4 bases, with 22 bases between. Germline CDR1 and CDR2: MNHEY and SMNVEV (reference sequence). In nucleotides, the CDR3 is TGTGCCAACAAGGGGGGCAGCGGACCCCTCTATGGCTACACCTTC. Protein sequence: CANKGGSGPLYGYTF.

This clonotype came up a few times. Relative to the germline gene, one junction end is altered; a read error may explain this. The J gene is TRBJ2-5, the V gene TRBV2; D possibly corresponds to TRBD2 (5 bases). Germline CDR1 and CDR2: SNHLY and FYNNEI. The CDR3 spans 13 residues. CDR3 in amino acids: CASRERLQGTQYF. The CDR3 DNA sequence: TGTGCCAGCCGGGAACGCCTACAAGGGACCCAGTACTTC.

This clonotype was seen more than once but under ten times. The CDR3 nucleotides are TGTGCCAGCCGTTATCTAGGGACCAACGAGCAGTACTTC. Its protein is CASRYLGTNEQYF. This chain uses TRBV6-1 with TRBJ2-7, with D tentatively TRBD1 or TRBD2 (5 bases each). Germline values: CDR1 MNHNS, CDR2 SASEGT. The CDR3 runs to 13 residues. Trimming took 8 bases from V and 5 from J, leaving 16 bases between them.

This clonotype was counted only a few times. The V call is TRBV7-2, the J call TRBJ1-1; D uncertain. V was clipped by 6 bases and J by 2 bases, with 16 bases between them. CDR3 size: 15 residues. Germline CDR1 SGHTA, CDR2 FQGNSA. Written as DNA, the CDR3 is TGTGCCAGCAGGCCGATGGGTCTTTCCAACACTGAAGCTTTCTTT. It encodes CASRPMGLSNTEAFF.

V usage is TRBV9 and J usage is TRBJ1-4; 10 bases line up with TRBD1. CDR1 and CDR2 (germline): SGDLS, YYNGEE. With V trimmed by 5 bases and J by 8 bases, 9 bases remained unmatched. The CDR3 is made up of 15 amino acids. This chain's CDR3 is CASSRQGAPEEKLFF. The DNA for the CDR3 is TGTGCCAGCAGTAGACAGGGGGCGCCGGAGGAAAAACTGTTTTTT.

The chain combines TRBV10-3 with TRBJ1-6; 7 nucleotides match TRBD1. Germline V lookup: CDR1 ENHRY, CDR2 SYGVKD. This CDR3 contains 16 residues. J lost 0 bases, V lost 6 bases, and 5 bases had no gene match. The CDR3 region is CAISEQGSSYNSPLHF. CDR3 bases: TGTGCCATCAGCGAACAGGGGAGCTCCTATAATTCACCCCTCCACTTT.

This rearrangement joins TRBV9 to TRBJ2-2; 12 nucleotides match TRBD2. Germline V gene data show CDR1 as SGDLS and CDR2 as YYNGEE. There are 16 residues in the CDR3. V was pared by 4 bases and J by 5 bases, with 6 bases of the junction left unmatched. The CDR3 protein is CASSPGLAGLTGELFF. CDR3 sequence (DNA): TGTGCCAGCAGCCCAGGACTAGCGGGATTAACCGGGGAGCTGTTTTTT.

This clonotype has ten or more counts. The chain employs TRBV11-2 and TRBJ2-7; D remains unclear. Between the trimmed V and J ends, which lost 5 bases and 5 bases, there was a span of 16 bases. Germline V lookup: CDR1 SGHAT, CDR2 FQNNGV. This CDR3 comprises 14 residues. Here the CDR3 DNA reads TGTGCCAGCAGCCCCAGGCTGGGCGGTAACGAGCAGTACTTC. This encodes CASSPRLGGNEQYF.